One and the same sample provided the 7 T cell receptor beta chains below, sequenced in a study of post-analysis software for immune sequencing data. Study-wide findings and caveats: The five TRBV segments detected at higher frequency in patients than in controls included TRBV5-6, TRBV5-1 and TRBV20-1.

These receptors are not linked to any known antigen. Every TCR beta cDNA library bore unique molecular identifiers. TCRdb used MiXCR to reprocess the PCR reads, holding one entry per CDR3 protein. The table includes hundreds of thousands of distinct CDR3 sequences, 35% to 40% detected once. The specimen sequenced was blood. The source is a girl aged 10-17 years with multiple sclerosis.

The chain uses TRBV6-5 and TRBJ1-2, with 7 bases lining up with TRBD1. J gave up 0 bases and V 5 bases, and 6 bases lay outside the gene matches. There are 15 residues in the CDR3. Germline CDR1 MNHEY, CDR2 SVGAGI. DNA for the CDR3: TGTGCCAGCAGTGACCCCGGGACAGCTAACTATGGCTACACCTTC. Amino acids: CASSDPGTANYGYTF.

This chain links TRBV14 with TRBJ2-7; D gene uncertain. Trimming removed 4 bases from V and 0 bases from J, with 7 bases in between. Germline assignment: CDR1 SGHDN and CDR2 FVKESK. This CDR3 spans 13 amino acids. The CDR3 nucleotides are TGTGCCAGCAGCCGTTCTCTCTCCTACGAGCAGTACTTC. Translation gives CASSRSLSYEQYF. Complete variable domain (other parts from reference TRBV14 and TRBJ2-7): EAGVTQFPSHSVIEKGQTVTLRCDPISGHDNLYWYRRVMGKEIKFLLHFVKESKQDESGMPNNRFLAERTGGTYSTLKVQPAELEDSGVYFCASSRSLSYEQYFGPGTRLTVT.

Comments on this clonotype: A junction end diverges from the germline sequence, so it may reflect a read error. V gene TRBV9 combines with J gene TRBJ2-3; 8 bases fit TRBD1. This CDR3 is built from 12 residues. CDR1 is SGDLS and CDR2 is YYNGEE in the germline V gene. CDR3 sequence (DNA): TGTGCCAGCAGCGCCGGGACAGGCCCCGCGAATTTT. Amino acid sequence: CASSAGTGPANF.

This clonotype was counted a few times. This rearrangement joins TRBV20-1 to TRBJ1-4; 7 nucleotides line up with TRBD1. Germline lookup yields CDR1 DFQATT and CDR2 SNEGSKA (reference sequence). V dropped 2 bases and J dropped 5; count of bases not matched to a gene: 8. The CDR3 is made up of 15 amino acids. The CDR3 loop is CSARFNRGLNEKLFF. Here the CDR3 DNA reads TGCAGTGCTAGATTTAACAGGGGACTAAATGAAAAACTGTTTTTT.

In its sample, this clonotype was seen many times. The rearrangement joins TRBV7-2 to TRBJ2-3; 7 bases line up with TRBD2. Trimming removed 4 bases from V and 3 bases from J; junction bases left unmatched: 10. Germline values: CDR1 SGHTA, CDR2 FQGNSA. This CDR3 region has 16 residues. The CDR3 nucleotides are TGTGCCAGCAGCTCATGGGGGGGTGCGAAAACAGATACGCAGTATTTT. This gives the protein CASSSWGGAKTDTQYF.

Ten or more counts support this clonotype. The chain employs TRBV7-2 and TRBJ2-3; D might be TRBD1 or TRBD2, each matching 5 bases. V lost 1 base, J lost 1 base, and 12 bases lay in between. This CDR3 region has 16 residues. Germline V lookup: CDR1 SGHTA, CDR2 FQGNSA. In nucleotides, the CDR3 is TGTGCCAGCAGCTTAGGAGGGGTAGGGGGCACAGATACGCAGTATTTT. Translating it yields CASSLGGVGGTDTQYF.

Comments on this clonotype: Since a much larger clone is just one base distant, this may be a read error. The chain couples TRBV28 to TRBJ1-1; 7 nucleotides align to TRBD1. Germline CDR1 and CDR2: MDHEN and SYDVKM. This CDR3 is 15 amino acids long. For the CDR3, the DNA is TGTACCAGCAGTTCACCGACAGGGTCCGGCACTGAAGCTTTCTTT. Amino acid sequence: CTSSSPTGSGTEAFF.